This T cell receptor beta chain was profiled in a study of blood T cells in healthy people across ages (dated by TCRdb to about 2015). Notes on the research overall: In model experiments, template switching captured roughly one uniquely barcoded TCR beta cDNA molecule for every two T cells. The study analyzed two additional independent replicas of 1 million unique cDNA reads from the same blood draw for two donors, one aged 18 to 29 and one aged 80 or older. To avoid experimental bias, donors of different ages were randomly spread across the sequencing lanes. The study measured age-related changes in TCR beta repertoire diversity using deep sequencing normalized with unique cDNA molecular identifiers. The donors were divided into four age groups: young (average around 16 years), middle-aged (around 37), aged (about 60) and long-lived (about 84).

Points on this clonotype: This receptor's antigen is unknown. No much larger clone exists at a distance of one base, and base qualities are not known.

The CDR3 runs 15 residues from the cysteine to the phenylalanine. Just CDR3 DNA is preserved here, 45 bases in frame from base 1. V has 2 bases trimmed and J has 3 bases trimmed; junction bases matching no gene number 7. Based on the germline V gene, the CDR1 and CDR2 sequences are SGHRS and YFSETQ. Systemically healthy Caucasian individuals from Russia, 39 in total and aged 6 to 90 years, were included as donors. Each donor gave 9.5 to 10 milliliters of peripheral blood, drawn into EDTA-treated Vacutainer tubes. Ficoll-Paque density-gradient centrifugation was used to isolate PBMCs, with at least 6 million per sample. Trizol reagent was used to extract total RNA from the PBMCs, yielding at least 5.5 micrograms per sample. The percentages of naive CD45RAhigh/CD27high T cells were determined by flow cytometry on a PBMC aliquot from every donor. The paper as a whole reports these results and caveats: Estimates of total diversity from one million sequenced T cells were regarded as lower bounds and underestimates. Observed TCR beta diversity correlated strongly with the percentage of naive T cells measured by flow cytometry. Because profiling used bulk unsorted PBMCs, naive and antigen-experienced compartments could not be compared conclusively. Compared with the aged group, more naive CD4+ T cells, fewer expanded clones and increased TCR diversity were shown by the long-lived group, suggesting age selection. Observed TCR beta diversity per million T cells fell roughly linearly with age, and a significant reduction was already apparent by age around 40. Donor CMV infection status was unknown, potentially confounding age-related changes in expanded clonotypes.

Library preparation employed 5' RACE. Sequenced using an Illumina HiSeq 2500. A second PCR of roughly 7 to 12 cycles was run with a J-beta primer mix and a sample-barcoded 5' primer. A unique molecular identifier was introduced onto each TCR beta cDNA molecule by a template-switch 5' adaptor carrying 12 random nucleotides. At least 2.5 million CDR3-containing paired-end reads were obtained from each sample. The Mint cDNA synthesis kit, primed by a TRBC-specific oligonucleotide, was used to synthesize first-strand cDNA from all RNA. After uracil-DNA glycosylase treatment, a first 18-cycle PCR used universal primers M1SS and BC2_uni_R on all cDNA. As for the original processing: For normalization, 1 million high-quality reads, each with a distinct molecular identifier, were randomly selected from each sample. Reads sharing molecular identifiers were discarded rather than binned into consensus sequences. MiTCR, set to a Q25 quality threshold and the strictest error-elimination algorithm, was used for CDR3 identification, clonotype clustering and error correction. A nonparametric unseen species model with Euler transformation was used to estimate a lower bound on total TCR beta diversity. TCRdb redid the processing of the public reads, applying fastp at Q25 and MiXCR, and retained in-frame beta chains. Each CDR3 protein appears once, grouped with its most common genes and DNA. TCRdb's processing, not the study's, gives the V and J calls here. The sample includes roughly 2 million distinct CDR3 sequences, with around half observed a single time. The ten largest clones add up to less than 2.5% of the sample.

Sequencing was done on a sample of blood. This sequence uses TRBV5-1 and TRBJ2-5; 7 nucleotides in the junction match TRBD1. This TCR was sampled from a woman aged 40 to 50 in good health. The CDR3 protein is CASSFDGTAKETQYF. The sequence in DNA is TGCGCCAGCAGCTTCGATGGGACAGCAAAAGAGACCCAGTACTTC.